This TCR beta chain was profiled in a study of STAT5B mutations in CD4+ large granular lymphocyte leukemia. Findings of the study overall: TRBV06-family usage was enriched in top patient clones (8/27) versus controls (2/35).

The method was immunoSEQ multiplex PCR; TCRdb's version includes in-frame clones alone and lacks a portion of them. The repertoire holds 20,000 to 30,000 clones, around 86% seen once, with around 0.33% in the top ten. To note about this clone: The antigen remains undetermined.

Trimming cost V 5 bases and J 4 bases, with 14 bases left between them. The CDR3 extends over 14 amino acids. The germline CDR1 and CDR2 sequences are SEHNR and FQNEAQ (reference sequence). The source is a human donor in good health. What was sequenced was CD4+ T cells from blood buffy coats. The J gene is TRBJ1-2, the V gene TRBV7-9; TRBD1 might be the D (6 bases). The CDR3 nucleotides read TGTGCCAGCAGCCTGCCCGGACAGATCTATGGCTACACCTTC. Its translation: CASSLPGQIYGYTF.